A single T cell receptor (beta chain) is shown here with its context. The record originates from a study of blood T cell repertoires in COVID-19. The protocol was immunoSEQ multiplex PCR, while the TCRdb copy is restricted to in-frame clones and leaves out a portion. The table records 260,000 or so clones, roughly 87% of them present only once. With 1 base removed from V and 5 bases from J, the gap between germline ends came to 5 bases. This CDR3 spans 12 amino acids. Germline CDR1 is LGHNA and CDR2 is YSLEER. The source is a young woman with acute COVID-19. What was sequenced was PBMCs or T cells enriched from blood (not recorded which). This rearrangement joins TRBV4-3 to TRBJ1-1; D call uncertain. The CDR3 sequence: CASSQGSTEAFF. The DNA of the CDR3 is TGCGCCAGCAGCCAAGGGAGTACTGAAGCTTTCTTT.